These 10 T cell receptor beta chains share one sample of origin, sequenced in a study of Graves' ophthalmopathy and Graves' hyperthyroidism (dated 2018 in TCRdb). The sequencer was an Illumina HiSeq 2000. For repertoire sequencing, the TCR beta CDR3 regions were amplified from RNA transcripts. The first round was an RT-PCR using HTBI primers with the Qiagen OneStep RT-PCR kit, and this first round was followed by a second-round multiplex PCR, then size selection and purification. The raw public reads went through TCRdb reprocessing: fastp at Q25, MiXCR clone calling, in-frame beta chains kept. One record per CDR3 amino acid sequence lists the most common genes and DNA. Here the sample has roughly 600,000 distinct CDR3 sequences; under 45% occur a single time. About 4% of the sample lies in the top ten. The specimen sequenced was peripheral blood or thyroid tissue (not recorded which). The receptors derive from an adult man with Graves' hyperthyroidism.

In its sample, this clonotype was seen many times. The chain combines TRBV6-5 with TRBJ1-1; D gene uncertain. With 0 bases removed from V and 0 bases from J, the gap between germline ends came to 5 bases. The CDR3 is 14 residues long. The V gene's germline CDR1 is MNHEY and CDR2 SVGAGI. The CDR3 nucleotides read TGTGCCAGCAGTTACTCACTCATGAACACTGAAGCTTTCTTT. Translated: CASSYSLMNTEAFF.

A word on this clonotype: This could be a read error, since a much larger clone is one nucleotide away. The rearrangement joins TRBV20-1 to TRBJ2-7; no clear D gene. The CDR3 is made up of 13 amino acids. The germline V gene encodes CDR1 DFQATT and CDR2 SNEGSKA (reference sequence). Trimming left V 0 bases short and J 9 bases short, with 15 bases between. CDR3 nucleotide sequence: TGCAGTGCTAGAGACCCGGGTTTGGTCGGGCAGTACTTC. This codes for CSARDPGLVGQYF.

At least ten counts were recorded for this clonotype. The genes are TRBV19 and TRBJ1-2, with TRBD1 identical over 7 bases. The V gene end was trimmed by 8 bases and the J gene end by 3 bases; junction bases not matched to a gene: 3. Germline CDR1 and CDR2: LNHDA and SQIVND (reference sequence). CDR3 length: 12 residues. The CDR3 reads CASFGQDYGYTF. In DNA, the CDR3 is TGTGCCAGTTTTGGACAGGACTATGGCTACACCTTC.

The rearrangement joins TRBV5-4 to TRBJ2-6; D is possibly TRBD2 (5 bases). Germline V gene data show CDR1 as SGHNT and CDR2 as YYREEE (reference sequence). The V and J ends lost 4 bases and 8 bases respectively, with 10 bases between them. This CDR3 is 13 amino acids long. CDR3 sequence (DNA): TGTGCCAGCAGCGACACCGGGACCAACGTCCTGACTTTC. Protein: CASSDTGTNVLTF.

On this clonotype itself: Because the CDR3 is missing its conserved closing phenylalanine or tryptophan, this is likely a read error. The DNA is left out, because the CDR3 cannot be placed on it with certainty; the CDR3 is given as TCRdb lists it. V and J are TRBV9 and TRBJ2-2; the table's D call of TRBD1 was not tested on the DNA. The germline CDR1 and CDR2 sequences are SGDLS and YYNGEE. The length of the CDR3 is 15 amino acids, counting both ends. The CDR3 region is CASSVRDRNTGELCA.

This clonotype was counted at least ten times. The rearrangement uses TRBV19 and TRBJ2-6, with a weak D call TRBD1 (6 bases). Germline-derived CDR1 and CDR2 are LNHDA and SQIVND (reference sequence). The CDR3 consists of 16 residues. V lost 6 bases, J lost 0 bases, and 12 bases lay in between. CDR3 amino acids: CASSPRTASGANVLTF. The CDR3 DNA sequence: TGTGCCAGTAGCCCACGGACAGCCTCTGGGGCCAACGTCCTGACTTTC.

V usage is TRBV20-1 and J usage is TRBJ2-3; D might be TRBD1 (6 bases). From germline, CDR1 is DFQATT and CDR2 SNEGSKA (reference sequence). This CDR3 is 13 amino acids long. V was pared by 3 bases and J by 4 bases, with 11 bases between. The CDR3 nucleotides are TGCAGTGCTAGGGGGGCAGGACCAGATACGCAGTATTTT. Translating gives CSARGAGPDTQYF.

The chain uses TRBV20-1 and TRBJ2-5; the D gene is possibly TRBD2 (7 bases). Trimming left V 3 bases short and J 5 bases short, with 19 bases between. CDR1 is DFQATT and CDR2 is SNEGSKA in the germline V gene (reference sequence). The CDR3 totals 15 residues. The CDR3 nucleotides read TGCAGTGCTAGGAGGGGAGGGGGATGGTGGGAGACCCAGTACTTC. It is translated as CSARRGGGWWETQYF.

In this sample, this clonotype turned up once. The chain combines TRBV25-1 with TRBJ1-1; D unclear. Germline V gene sequence: CDR1 MGHDK, CDR2 SYGVNS. The CDR3 covers 14 residues. DNA of the CDR3: TGTGCTAGGCTAGCCGTACAAAGGGACACTGAAGCTTTCTTT. Translation gives CARLAVQRDTEAFF.

This clonotype was seen many times. The chain couples TRBV9 to TRBJ2-7; 12 positions match TRBD2. CDR1 is SGDLS, CDR2 YYNGEE, per germline. This CDR3 contains 16 residues. With 0 bases clipped from V and 7 bases from J, the junction kept 8 bases outside the gene matches. The CDR3 region is CASSVGTSGAREEQYF. DNA of the CDR3: TGTGCCAGCAGCGTAGGGACTAGCGGGGCGAGGGAAGAGCAGTACTTC.